Included here is one T cell receptor (beta chain) sequence, with context. Its specificity is not known. This record belongs to a study of Tregs in tolerant kidney transplant recipients. Findings of the study overall: This study did not directly address biological reproducibility.

V was shortened by 0 bases and J by 0 bases, with 6 bases between the two germline ends. The CDR3 is 15 amino acids. The germline V gene has CDR1 MNHNY and CDR2 SVGAGI (reference sequence). Thawed PBMCs were FACS-sorted into unstimulated CD4+CD25+CD127- regulatory T cells, CD4+CD25- non-regulatory cells, CD4 and CD8 cells. Profiled with immunoSEQ multiplex PCR; TCRdb holds only in-frame clones, not every one. The sample yields 200,000 to 300,000 clones, 65% to 85% seen once. The clonotype originates from a human donor in good health. The V gene is TRBV6-6, the J gene TRBJ1-3; no clear D gene. The sequencing sample was made of CD4+ T cells from blood. The CDR3 region is CASSYSQYSGNTIYF. Here the CDR3 DNA reads TGTGCCAGCAGTTACTCGCAGTACTCTGGAAACACCATATATTTT.